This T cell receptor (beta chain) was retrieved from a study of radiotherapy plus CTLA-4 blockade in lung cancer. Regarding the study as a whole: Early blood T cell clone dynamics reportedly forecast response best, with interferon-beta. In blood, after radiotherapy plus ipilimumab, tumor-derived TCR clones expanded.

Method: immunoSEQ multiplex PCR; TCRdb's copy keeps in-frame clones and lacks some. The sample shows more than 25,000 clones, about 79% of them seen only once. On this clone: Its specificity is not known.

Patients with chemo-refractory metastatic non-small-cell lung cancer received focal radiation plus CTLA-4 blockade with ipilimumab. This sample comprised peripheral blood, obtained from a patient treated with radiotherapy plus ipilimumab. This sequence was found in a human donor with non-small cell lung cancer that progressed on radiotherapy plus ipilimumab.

DNA for the CDR3: TGTGCCAGCAGCTTACTTTTAGGGGGGTTAAAGGCGCGAAACACCATATATTTT. As protein: CASSLLLGGLKARNTIYF. The V call is TRBV11-2, the J call TRBJ1-3; the D gene is possibly TRBD1 (6 bases). V was trimmed by 2 bases and J by 5 bases, leaving 22 bases between them. The germline gives CDR1 SGHAT, CDR2 FQNNGV. The CDR3 covers 18 residues.